This T cell receptor (beta chain) was found in a study of blood T cell repertoires in COVID-19. Study overall: Spain, Italy and the United States supplied samples that represented acute and convalescent COVID-19. Sample material is recorded as cDNA or gDNA derived from T cells, B-cell-depleted T cells, or PBMCs.

Per the study methods: Estimates of nucleated cell counts were drawn from the amplification of reference gene primers. Assay: immunoSEQ multiplex PCR; the TCRdb copy retains only in-frame clones and omits some. The DNA was the basis for D and trimming; V, J and clone size are from that table. Found here are about 280,000 clones, about 85% of them singletons; the top ten hold 13%. Germline values: CDR1 LGHNT, CDR2 FRNRAP. The CDR3 has 14 amino acids. V lost 4 bases and J lost 3; bases outside the gene matches: 5. Sequenced input: peripheral blood. The clonotype originates from a human donor in a cohort sampled during active COVID-19. V usage is TRBV12-5 and J usage is TRBJ1-2; 7 nucleotides line up with TRBD1. The CDR3 sequence is CASGSGQEYYGYTF. CDR3 DNA sequence: TGTGCTAGTGGTTCCGGACAGGAATACTATGGCTACACCTTC.